Here is one T cell receptor (beta chain) with its context. What this receptor recognizes is not known. Per-nucleotide qualities are absent, and no much larger clonotype sits a single base away. These data come from a study of T cell responses to AZD1222 COVID-19 vaccine (dated by TCRdb to the early 2020s). Some background on the complete study: Because spike-specific TCR depth and breadth did not differ between the two schedules, AZD1222 recipients who got a second dose at roughly 4 weeks were pooled with those who got a second dose at roughly 12 weeks. TCR sequencing covered some 250 trial participants: 200 to 220 given two doses of AZD1222 and around 25 given two doses of MenACWY control vaccine. Enrollment into the trials was organized by age into subgroups of 18-55, 56-69 and 70-plus years, and those subgroups contained about 160, 30 and 59 TCR-sequenced participants, respectively. The study at large found these results: Reportedly, almost half of the unique spike-specific TCRs recognized epitopes lying outside the regions that are mutated in the B.1.351 and B.1.1.7 variants. Spike-specific TCR breadth and depth rose significantly after two AZD1222 doses compared with day 0 and with MenACWY recipients. Because no day 14 peak-response samples were available, repertoires were characterized only after the peak T cell response. Conclusions about previously exposed vaccinees were limited because only six AZD1222 recipients were SARS-CoV-2 seropositive at baseline. Most participants were white British and females outnumbered males, and the authors suggested that clonal diversity may have been underestimated. The 56-69-year group was small, and its depth increase did not reach significance, likely because of low power. The whole spike protein was spanned by vaccine-associated CD4 TCRs, and dominant responses were seen in regions 160-218 and 743-854.

The CDR3 runs 15 amino acids, cysteine and phenylalanine included. Just CDR3 DNA is preserved here, 45 bases in frame from base 1. Sequences SGHDT (CDR1) and YYEEEE (CDR2) are obtained from the germline V gene. V sheds 2 bases and J sheds 0 bases, leaving 11 bases between their ends. The CDR3 regions of human TCRbeta chains were analyzed by immunosequencing. The paper's data handling went like this. TCRs in the repertoires were matched against a reference library of SARS-CoV-2-specific TCRs that had been generated with the MIRA antigen-specificity platform. Breadth meant the fraction of unique TCRs that were SARS-CoV-2-associated, whereas depth meant the fraction of total T cells that were SARS-CoV-2-associated. Each spike-specific TCR was assigned to its reactive spike region and to a CD4 or CD8 class using the MIRA data. Log10-transformed breadth and depth values were compared by one-way ANOVA with Sidak's multiple comparisons tests. As stored in TCRdb, this immuneACCESS dataset retains in-frame rearrangements with V and J assigned. A fraction of the clones does not appear; measured against another copy, unresolved V genes explain less than half of the discrepancy, and the remainder lacks a known reason. The V and J calls and clone size were taken over from that table, and D and trimming were inferred from the DNA. The sample yields roughly 96,000 clones; 85% to 90% were counted once. The ten largest clonotypes hold approximately 24% of the sample.

Per the publication, the time point label means: baseline before first vaccination. The vaccinee samples were drawn from two UK trials, COV001 and COV002, one of which was a single-blind randomized controlled phase 2/3 trial testing AZD1222 (ChAdOx1 nCoV-19) in healthy adults. Trial participant PBMC samples were collected at day 0 and day 28 after the second dose for TCRbeta chain sequencing. Recombination linked TRBV5-6 to TRBJ1-1; the best D guess is TRBD1, with 5 bases matching. Here the sequenced sample was peripheral blood, taken on day 0 of AZD1222 vaccination. The clonotype comes from an adult in good health. The nucleotides are TGTGCCAGCAGCTTACCAGTCAGGGTGAACACTGAAGCTTTCTTT. Its protein product is CASSLPVRVNTEAFF.